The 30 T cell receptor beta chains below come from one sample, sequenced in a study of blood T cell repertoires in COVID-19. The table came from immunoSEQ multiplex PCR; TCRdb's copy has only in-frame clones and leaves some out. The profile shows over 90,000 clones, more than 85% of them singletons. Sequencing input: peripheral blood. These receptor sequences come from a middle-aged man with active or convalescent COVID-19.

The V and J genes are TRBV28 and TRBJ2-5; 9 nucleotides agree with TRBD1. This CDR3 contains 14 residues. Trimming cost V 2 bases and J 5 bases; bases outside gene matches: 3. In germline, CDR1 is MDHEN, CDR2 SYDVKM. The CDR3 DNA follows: TGTGCCAGCAGTTTAACAGGGGGCCGGGAGACCCAGTACTTC. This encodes CASSLTGGRETQYF.

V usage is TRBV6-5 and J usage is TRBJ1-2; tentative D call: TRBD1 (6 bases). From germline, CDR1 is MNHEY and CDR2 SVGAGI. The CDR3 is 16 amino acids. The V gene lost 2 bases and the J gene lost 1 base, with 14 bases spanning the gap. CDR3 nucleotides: TGTGCCAGCAGTTACGCGCAGGGGTTGGTTAACTATGGCTACACCTTC. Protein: CASSYAQGLVNYGYTF.

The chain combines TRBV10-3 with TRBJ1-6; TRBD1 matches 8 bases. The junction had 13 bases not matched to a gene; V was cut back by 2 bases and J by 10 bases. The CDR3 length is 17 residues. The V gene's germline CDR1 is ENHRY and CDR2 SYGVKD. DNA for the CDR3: TGTGCCATCAGTGAGAGGCCCATGACAGGGGACGGGTCACCCCTCCACTTT. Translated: CAISERPMTGDGSPLHF.

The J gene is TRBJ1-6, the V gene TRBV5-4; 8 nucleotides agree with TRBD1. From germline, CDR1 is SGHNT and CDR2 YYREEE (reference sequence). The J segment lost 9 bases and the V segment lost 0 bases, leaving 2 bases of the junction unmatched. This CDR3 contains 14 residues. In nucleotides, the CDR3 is TGTGCCAGCAGCTTGGAAGACAGGGGTTCACCCCTCCACTTT. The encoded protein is CASSLEDRGSPLHF.

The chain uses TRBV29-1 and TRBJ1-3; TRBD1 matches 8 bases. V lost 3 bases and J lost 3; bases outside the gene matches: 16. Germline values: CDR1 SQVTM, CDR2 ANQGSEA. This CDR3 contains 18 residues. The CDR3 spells CSVEARAGGIRCGNTIYF. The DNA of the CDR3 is TGCAGCGTTGAGGCGAGGGCAGGGGGCATTCGTTGTGGAAACACCATATATTTT.

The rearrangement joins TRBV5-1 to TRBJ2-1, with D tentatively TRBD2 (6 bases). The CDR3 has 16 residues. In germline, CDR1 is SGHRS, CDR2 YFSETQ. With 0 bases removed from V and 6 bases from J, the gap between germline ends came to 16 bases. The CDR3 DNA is TGCGCCAGCAGCTTGGCTCCGCCCACGGGGGTCAATGAGCAGTTCTTC. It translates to CASSLAPPTGVNEQFF.

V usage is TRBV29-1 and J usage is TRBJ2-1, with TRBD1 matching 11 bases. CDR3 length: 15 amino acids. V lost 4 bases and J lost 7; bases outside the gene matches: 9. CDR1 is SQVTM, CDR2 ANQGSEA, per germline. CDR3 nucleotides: TGCAGCGTTGCCTCGGGACAGGGGGTTTTTAATGAGCAGTTCTTC. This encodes CSVASGQGVFNEQFF.

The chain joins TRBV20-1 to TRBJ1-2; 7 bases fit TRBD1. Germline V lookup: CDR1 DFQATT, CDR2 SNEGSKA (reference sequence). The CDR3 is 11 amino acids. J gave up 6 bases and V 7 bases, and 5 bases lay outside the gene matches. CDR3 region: CSGRGVDGYTF. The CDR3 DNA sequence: TGCAGTGGCAGGGGGGTTGATGGCTACACCTTC.

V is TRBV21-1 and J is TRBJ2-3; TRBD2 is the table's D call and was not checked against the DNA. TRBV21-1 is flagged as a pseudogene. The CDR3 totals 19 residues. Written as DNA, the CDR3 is TGTGCCAGCAGCAAAGCCCAGGGACTAGCGGGGAATATTACAGATACGCAGTATTTT. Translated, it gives CASSKAQGLAGNITDTQYF.

The CDR3 DNA reads TGCGCCAGCAGCTTAGGGGGCTTGGGAGGAAACACCATATATTTT. This gives the protein CASSLGGLGGNTIYF. V gene TRBV5-1 combines with J gene TRBJ1-3, with TRBD1 matching over 7 bases. The germline V gene encodes CDR1 SGHRS and CDR2 YFSETQ. V shed 2 bases, J shed 4 bases, and the junction held 6 bases outside the gene matches. This CDR3 comprises 15 residues. Looking up the rest from reference TRBV5-1 and TRBJ1-3 gives the full variable domain: KAGVTQTPRYLIKTRGQQVTLSCSPISGHRSVSWYQQTPGQGLQFLFEYFSETQRNKGNFPGRFSGRQFSNSRSEMNVSTLELGDSALYLCASSLGGLGGNTIYFGEGSWLTVV.

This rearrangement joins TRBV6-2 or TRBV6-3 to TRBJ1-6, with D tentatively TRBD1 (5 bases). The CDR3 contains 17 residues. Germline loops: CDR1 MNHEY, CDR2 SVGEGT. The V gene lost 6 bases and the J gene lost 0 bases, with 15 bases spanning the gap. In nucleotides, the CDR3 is TGTGCCAGCAGCACAGGCATTGGAAGCTCCTATAATTCACCCCTCCACTTT. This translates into CASSTGIGSSYNSPLHF.

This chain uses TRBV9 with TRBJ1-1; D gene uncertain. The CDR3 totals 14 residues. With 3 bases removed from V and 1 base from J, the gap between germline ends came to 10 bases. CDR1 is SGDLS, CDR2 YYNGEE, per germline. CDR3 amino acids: CASSGGVQNTEAFF. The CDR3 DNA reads TGTGCCAGCAGCGGGGGAGTTCAGAACACTGAAGCTTTCTTT. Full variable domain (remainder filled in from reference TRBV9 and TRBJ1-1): DSGVTQTPKHLITATGQRVTLRCSPRSGDLSVYWYQQSLDQGLQFLIQYYNGEERAKGNILERFSAQQFPDLHSELNLSSLELGDSALYFCASSGGVQNTEAFFGQGTRLTVV.

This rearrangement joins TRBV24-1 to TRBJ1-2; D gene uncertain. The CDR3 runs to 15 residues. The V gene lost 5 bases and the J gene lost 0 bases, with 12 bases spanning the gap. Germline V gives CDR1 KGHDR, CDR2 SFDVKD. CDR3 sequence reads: CATSGRNRANYGYTF. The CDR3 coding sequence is TGTGCCACCAGTGGGAGAAATCGTGCTAACTATGGCTACACCTTC.

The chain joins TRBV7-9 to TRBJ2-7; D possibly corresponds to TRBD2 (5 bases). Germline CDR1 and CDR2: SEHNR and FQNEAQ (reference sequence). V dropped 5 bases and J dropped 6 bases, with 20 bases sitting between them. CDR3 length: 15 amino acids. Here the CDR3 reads CASSPYGILSGEQYF. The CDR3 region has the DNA TGTGCCAGCAGCCCCTACGGGATCCTCAGCGGCGAGCAGTACTTC.

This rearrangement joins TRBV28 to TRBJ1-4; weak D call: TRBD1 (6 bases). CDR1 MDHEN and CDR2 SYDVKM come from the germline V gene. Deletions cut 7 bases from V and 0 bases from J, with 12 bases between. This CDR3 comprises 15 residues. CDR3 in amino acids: CASKLWTATNEKLFF. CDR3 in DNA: TGTGCCAGCAAGCTCTGGACAGCAACTAATGAAAAACTGTTTTTT.

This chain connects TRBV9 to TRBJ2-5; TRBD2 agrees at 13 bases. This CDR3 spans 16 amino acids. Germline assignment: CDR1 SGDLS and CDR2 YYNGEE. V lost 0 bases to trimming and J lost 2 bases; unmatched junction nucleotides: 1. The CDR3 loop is CASSVGGLAGQETQYF. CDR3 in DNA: TGTGCCAGCAGCGTAGGGGGACTAGCGGGACAAGAGACCCAGTACTTC.

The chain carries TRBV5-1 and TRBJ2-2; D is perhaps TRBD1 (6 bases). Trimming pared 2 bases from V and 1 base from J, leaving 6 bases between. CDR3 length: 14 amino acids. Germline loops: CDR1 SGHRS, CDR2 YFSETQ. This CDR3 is CASSLQGNTGELFF. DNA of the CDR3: TGCGCCAGCAGCTTACAGGGGAACACCGGGGAGCTGTTTTTT.

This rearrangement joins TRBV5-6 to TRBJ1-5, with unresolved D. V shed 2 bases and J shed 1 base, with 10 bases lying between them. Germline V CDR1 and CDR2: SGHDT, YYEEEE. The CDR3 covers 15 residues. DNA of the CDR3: TGTGCCAGCAGCTTCGGCGGGCAAAGCAATCAGCCCCAGCATTTT. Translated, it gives CASSFGGQSNQPQHF.

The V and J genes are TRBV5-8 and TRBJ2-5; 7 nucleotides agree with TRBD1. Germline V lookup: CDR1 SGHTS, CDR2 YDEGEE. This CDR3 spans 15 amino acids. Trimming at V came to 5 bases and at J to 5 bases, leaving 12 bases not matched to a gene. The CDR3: CASSSGTAKMETQYF. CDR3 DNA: TGTGCCAGCAGTTCCGGGACAGCGAAAATGGAGACCCAGTACTTC.

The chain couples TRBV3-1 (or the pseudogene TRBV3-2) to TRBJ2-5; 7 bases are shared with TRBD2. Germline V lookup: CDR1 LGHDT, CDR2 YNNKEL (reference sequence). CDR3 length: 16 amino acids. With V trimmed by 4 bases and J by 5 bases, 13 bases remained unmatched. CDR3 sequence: CASSLENRGVWETQYF. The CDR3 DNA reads TGTGCCAGCAGCCTAGAAAACCGGGGGGTCTGGGAGACCCAGTACTTC.

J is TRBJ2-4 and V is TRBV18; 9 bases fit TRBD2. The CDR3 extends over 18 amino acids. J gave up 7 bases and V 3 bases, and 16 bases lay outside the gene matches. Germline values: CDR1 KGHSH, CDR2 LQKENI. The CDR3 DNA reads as TGTGCCAGCTCACCTGGGACCGCCTGGGTAGCGGGGGTTAACATTCAGTACTTC. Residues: CASSPGTAWVAGVNIQYF.

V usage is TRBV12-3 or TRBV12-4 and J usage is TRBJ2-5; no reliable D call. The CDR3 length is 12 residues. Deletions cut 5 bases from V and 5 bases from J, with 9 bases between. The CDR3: CASSLDGETQYF. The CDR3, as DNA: TGTGCCAGCAGTCTCGACGGGGAGACCCAGTACTTC.

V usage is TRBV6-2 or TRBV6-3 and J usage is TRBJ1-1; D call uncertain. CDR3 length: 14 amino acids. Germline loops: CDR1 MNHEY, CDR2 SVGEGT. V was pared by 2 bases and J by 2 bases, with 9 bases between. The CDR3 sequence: CASSYGRVNTEAFF. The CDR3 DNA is TGTGCCAGCAGTTACGGTCGGGTAAACACTGAAGCTTTCTTT.

CDR3 loop: CASSPYRVNTEAFF. The CDR3 DNA is TGTGCCAGCAGTCCATACAGGGTGAACACTGAAGCTTTCTTT. J is TRBJ1-1 and V is TRBV28; possibly TRBD1 for D (6 bases). This CDR3 contains 14 residues. V lost 5 bases, J lost 0 bases, and 10 bases lay in between. The germline gives CDR1 MDHEN, CDR2 SYDVKM. Full variable domain (remainder filled in from reference TRBV28 and TRBJ1-1): DVKVTQSSRYLVKRTGEKVFLECVQDMDHENMFWYRQDPGLGLRLIYFSYDVKMKEKGDIPEGYSVSREKKERFSLILESASTNQTSMYLCASSPYRVNTEAFFGQGTRLTVV.

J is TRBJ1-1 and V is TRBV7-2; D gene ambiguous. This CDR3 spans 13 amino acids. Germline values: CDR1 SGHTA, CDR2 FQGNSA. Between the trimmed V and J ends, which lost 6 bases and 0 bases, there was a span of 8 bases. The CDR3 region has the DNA TGTGCCAGCAGATACACGCTGAACACTGAAGCTTTCTTT. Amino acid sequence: CASRYTLNTEAFF. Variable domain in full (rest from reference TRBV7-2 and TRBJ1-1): GAGVSQSPSNKVTEKGKDVELRCDPISGHTALYWYRQSLGQGLEFLIYFQGNSAPDKSGLPSDRFSAERTGGSVSTLTIQRTQQEDSAVYLCASRYTLNTEAFFGQGTRLTVV.

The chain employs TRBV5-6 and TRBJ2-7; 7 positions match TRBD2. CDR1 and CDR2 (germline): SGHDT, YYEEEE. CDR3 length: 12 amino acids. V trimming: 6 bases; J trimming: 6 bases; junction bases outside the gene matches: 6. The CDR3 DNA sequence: TGTGCCAGCACTGGGTGGGGGGGCGAGCAGTACTTC. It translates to CASTGWGGEQYF.

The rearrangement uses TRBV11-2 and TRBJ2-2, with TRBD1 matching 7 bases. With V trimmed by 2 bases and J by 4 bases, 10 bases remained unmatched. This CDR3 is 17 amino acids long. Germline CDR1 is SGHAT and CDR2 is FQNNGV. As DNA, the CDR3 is TGTGCCAGCAGCTTATCCCCGGGACAGATAACCACCGGGGAGCTGTTTTTT. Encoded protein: CASSLSPGQITTGELFF.

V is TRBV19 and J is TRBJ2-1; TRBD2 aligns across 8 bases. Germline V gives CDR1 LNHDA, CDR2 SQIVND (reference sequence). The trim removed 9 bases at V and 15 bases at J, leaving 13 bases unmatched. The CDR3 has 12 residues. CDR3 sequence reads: CASPGGPARGFF. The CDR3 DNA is TGTGCCAGCCCGGGGGGGCCGGCGCGAGGGTTCTTC. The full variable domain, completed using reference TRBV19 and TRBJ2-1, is DGGITQSPKYLFRKEGQNVTLSCEQNLNHDAMYWYRQDPGQGLRLIYYSQIVNDFQKGDIAEGYSVSREKKESFPLTVTSAQKNPTAFYLCASPGGPARGFFGPGTRLTVL.

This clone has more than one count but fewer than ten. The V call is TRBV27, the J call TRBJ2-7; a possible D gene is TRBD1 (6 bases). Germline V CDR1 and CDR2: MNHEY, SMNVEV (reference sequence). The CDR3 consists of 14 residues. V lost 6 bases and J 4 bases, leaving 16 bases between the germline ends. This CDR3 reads CASSRTGTTYEQYF. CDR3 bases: TGTGCCAGCAGCCGGACCGGGACAACTTACGAGCAGTACTTC.

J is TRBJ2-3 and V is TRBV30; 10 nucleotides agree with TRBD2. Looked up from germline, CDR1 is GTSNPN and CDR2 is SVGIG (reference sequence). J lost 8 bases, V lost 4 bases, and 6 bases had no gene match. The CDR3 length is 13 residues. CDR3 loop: CAWIGTSVGTQYF. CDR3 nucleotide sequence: TGTGCCTGGATTGGGACTAGCGTAGGTACGCAGTATTTT.